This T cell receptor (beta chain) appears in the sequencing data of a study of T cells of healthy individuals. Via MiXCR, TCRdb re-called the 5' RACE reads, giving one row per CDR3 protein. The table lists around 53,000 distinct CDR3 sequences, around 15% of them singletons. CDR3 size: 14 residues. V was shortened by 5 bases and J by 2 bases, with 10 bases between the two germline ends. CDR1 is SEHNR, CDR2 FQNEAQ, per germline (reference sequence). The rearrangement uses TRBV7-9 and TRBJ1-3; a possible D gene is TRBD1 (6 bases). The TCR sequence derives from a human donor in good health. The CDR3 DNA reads TGTGCCAGCAGCCTAGACAGGACTGGAAACACCATATATTTT. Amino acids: CASSLDRTGNTIYF.